This TCR beta chain was identified in a study of neurological immune-mediated disorders. Study-level points and caveats: TCR-beta repertoires seemed private in all groups, with no expanded CDR3 amino acid sequences shared.

Only a few counts were recorded for this clonotype. The antigen is unknown. Synthesis of cDNA used 5'RACE (with 10-nucleotide random UMIs). TCRdb reprocessed the 5' RACE reads with MiXCR, giving one entry per CDR3 protein. The repertoire holds tens of thousands of distinct CDR3 sequences, with roughly 5.6% as singletons. Germline CDR1 is ENHRY and CDR2 is SYGVKD. This CDR3 region has 15 residues. Trimming took off 4 bases at V and 4 bases at J, with 16 bases between the two ends. Sequences were obtained from PBMCs. This TCR was sampled from a man younger than 35 with multiple sclerosis. The chain combines TRBV10-3 with TRBJ2-5; D is possibly TRBD2 (6 bases). The CDR3 DNA reads as TGTGCCATCAGTGCTCAGACTAGAGGGAGAGAGACCCAGTACTTC. It translates to CAISAQTRGRETQYF.